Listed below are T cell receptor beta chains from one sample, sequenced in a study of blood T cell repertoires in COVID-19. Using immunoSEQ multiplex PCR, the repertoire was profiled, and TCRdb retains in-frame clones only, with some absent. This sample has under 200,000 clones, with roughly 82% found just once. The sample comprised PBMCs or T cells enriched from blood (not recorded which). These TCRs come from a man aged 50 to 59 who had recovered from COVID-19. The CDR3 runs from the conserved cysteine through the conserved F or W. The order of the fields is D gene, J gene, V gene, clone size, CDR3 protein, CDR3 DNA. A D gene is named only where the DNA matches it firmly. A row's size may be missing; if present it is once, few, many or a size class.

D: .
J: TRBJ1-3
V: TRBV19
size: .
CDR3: CASSMTGTSGNTIYF
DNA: TGTGCCAGTAGTATGACGGGAACGTCTGGAAACACCATATATTTT

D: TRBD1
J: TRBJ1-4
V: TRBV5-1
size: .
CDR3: CASSSEGQGGEKLFF
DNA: TGCGCCAGCAGCAGCGAGGGACAGGGTGGCGAAAAACTGTTTTTT

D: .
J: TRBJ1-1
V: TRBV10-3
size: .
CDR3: CAIRGGENTEAFF
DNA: TGTGCCATCCGAGGAGGGGAGAACACTGAAGCTTTCTTT

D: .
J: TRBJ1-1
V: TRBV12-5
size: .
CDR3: CASGLAGTPTAEAFF
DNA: TGTGCTAGTGGTTTGGCCGGGACTCCTACGGCTGAAGCTTTCTTT

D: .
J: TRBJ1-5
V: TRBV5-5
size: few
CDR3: CASRYTDGHNQPQHF
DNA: TGTGCCAGCAGATATACTGACGGACACAATCAGCCCCAGCATTTT

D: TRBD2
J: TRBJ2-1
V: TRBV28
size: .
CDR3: CASSEAGGPNEQFF
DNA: TGTGCCAGCAGTGAAGCGGGAGGGCCGAATGAGCAGTTCTTC

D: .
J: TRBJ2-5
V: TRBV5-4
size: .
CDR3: CASSGGGMTETQYF
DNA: TGTGCCAGCAGTGGGGGGGGCATGACTGAGACCCAGTACTTC

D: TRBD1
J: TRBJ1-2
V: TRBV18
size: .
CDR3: CASSPLSTGRIANYGYTF
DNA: TGTGCCAGCTCACCACTGTCGACAGGGAGAATAGCTAACTATGGCTACACCTTC

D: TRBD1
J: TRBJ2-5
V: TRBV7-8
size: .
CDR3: CASSSEQGLSETQYF
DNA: TGTGCCAGCAGCTCCGAACAGGGGTTAAGTGAGACCCAGTACTTC

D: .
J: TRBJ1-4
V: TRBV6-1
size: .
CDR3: CASSEQGFNEKLFF
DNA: TGTGCCAGCAGTGAACAGGGTTTTAATGAAAAACTGTTTTTT

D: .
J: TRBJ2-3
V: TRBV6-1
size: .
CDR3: CASSEANREDTQYF
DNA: TGTGCCAGCAGTGAAGCGAACCGGGAAGATACGCAGTATTTT

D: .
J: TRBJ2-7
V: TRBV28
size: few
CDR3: CASSPGVYEQYF
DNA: TGTGCCAGCAGTCCAGGGGTCTACGAGCAGTACTTC

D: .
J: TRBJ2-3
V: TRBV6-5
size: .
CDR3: CASTTPGTQYF
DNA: TGTGCCAGCACCACCCCGGGAACGCAGTATTTT

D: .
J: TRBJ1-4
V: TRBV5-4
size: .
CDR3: CASSLYGATNEKLFF
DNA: TGTGCCAGCAGCTTATACGGTGCAACTAATGAAAAACTGTTTTTT

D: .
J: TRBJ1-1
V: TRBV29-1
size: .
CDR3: CSVAVSPYEAFF
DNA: TGCAGCGTGGCGGTATCCCCCTATGAAGCTTTCTTT

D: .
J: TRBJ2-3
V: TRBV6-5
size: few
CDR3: CASILSQNTDTQYF
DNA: TGTGCCAGCATCTTGTCGCAGAACACAGATACGCAGTATTTT

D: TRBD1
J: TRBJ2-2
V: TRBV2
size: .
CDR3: CASRTGTGGTGELFF
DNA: TGTGCCAGCAGGACCGGGACAGGGGGCACCGGGGAGCTGTTTTTT

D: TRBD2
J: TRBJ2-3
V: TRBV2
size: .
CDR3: CASSGLAINTDTQYF
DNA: TGTGCCAGCAGTGGACTAGCGATTAACACAGATACGCAGTATTTT

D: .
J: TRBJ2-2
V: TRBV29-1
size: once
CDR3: CSHLLDGTGELFF
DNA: TGCAGCCATTTGTTAGACGGGACCGGGGAGCTGTTTTTT

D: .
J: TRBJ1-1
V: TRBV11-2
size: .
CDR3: CASSRRGEEAFF
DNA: TGTGCCAGCAGCCGCCGGGGGGAAGAAGCTTTCTTT

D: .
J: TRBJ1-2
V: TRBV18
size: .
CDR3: CASSPLTDPTSNYGYTF
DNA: TGTGCCAGCTCACCATTAACAGATCCTACAAGTAACTATGGCTACACCTTC

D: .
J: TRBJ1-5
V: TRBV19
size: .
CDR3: CASNMQGTQPQHF
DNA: TGTGCCAGTAACATGCAGGGAACTCAGCCCCAGCATTTT

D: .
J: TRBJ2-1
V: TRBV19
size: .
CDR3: CASSVTGPGYEQFF
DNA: TGTGCCAGTAGTGTCACAGGGCCCGGCTACGAGCAGTTCTTC

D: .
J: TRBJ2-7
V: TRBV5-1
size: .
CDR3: CASSSRGPSYEQYF
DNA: TGCGCCAGCAGCTCGCGGGGGCCAAGTTACGAGCAGTACTTC

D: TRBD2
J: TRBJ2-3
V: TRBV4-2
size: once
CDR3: CASSQDERGATGLDTQYF
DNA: TGTGCCAGCAGCCAAGATGAGCGGGGGGCCACCGGGTTGGATACGCAGTATTTT

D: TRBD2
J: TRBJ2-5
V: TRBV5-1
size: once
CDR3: CASSLPGLAGETQYF
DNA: TGCGCCAGCAGTCTCCCCGGACTAGCGGGGGAGACCCAGTACTTC

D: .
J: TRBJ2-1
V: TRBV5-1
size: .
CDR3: CASSLFANEQFF
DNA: TGCGCCAGCAGCTTGTTCGCGAATGAGCAGTTCTTC

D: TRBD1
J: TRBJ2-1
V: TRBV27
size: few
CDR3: CASSPTGIGQFF
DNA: TGTGCCAGTAGTCCGACAGGGATCGGGCAGTTCTTC